This T cell receptor (beta chain) appears in the sequencing data of a study of cytomegalovirus exposure and HLA in healthy donors. Study context: T cells numbering about 200 million yielded 100 million to 120 million unique TCR beta sequences in an earlier analysis. Overall study findings and caveats: In an earlier analysis, about 87% or about 30%: the productive usage of most TCR beta V segments. As a later analysis showed, several of the most significant clusters appeared to be linked to common viral pathogens. Later analysis showed TCR association rates varying by HLA locus, highest for DRB1 and lowest for HLA-C.

With regard to this clone: The antigen remains unidentified.

The junction had 4 bases not matched to a gene; V was cut back by 3 bases and J by 0 bases. This CDR3 has 16 amino acids. Germline CDR1 and CDR2: MNHEY and SVGAGI. It was with 60 Vbeta and 13 Jbeta primers that the PCR ran. Generated by immunoSEQ multiplex PCR, the TCRdb table keeps only in-frame clones and is missing some. The sample holds roughly 120,000 clones, more than 60% seen once. This clonotype originated in a woman aged 40-49 years in good health and CMV-seronegative. The chain couples TRBV6-5 to TRBJ2-2; 7 bases match TRBD1. Sample: PBMCs. Written as DNA, the CDR3 is TGTGCCAGCAGTTATGGGACAGAGGCGAACACCGGGGAGCTGTTTTTT. This codes for CASSYGTEANTGELFF.